This section outlines one T cell receptor beta chain sequence together with its context. This entry belongs to a study of blood T cell repertoires in COVID-19. Study as a whole: The United States, Italy and Spain were the sources of the acute and convalescent COVID-19 samples.

Per germline, CDR1 MRHNA and CDR2 SNTAGT. CDR3 length: 12 residues. The trim removed 11 bases at V and 5 bases at J, leaving 9 bases unmatched. Only in-frame clones appear in the TCRdb table, and some are missing; sequencing was by immunoSEQ multiplex PCR. The sample contains roughly 80,000 clones, about 90% of which appear only once. The TCR originated in a man aged 45 to 65 with active COVID-19. The chain carries TRBV6-4 and TRBJ2-7; TRBD2 aligns across 7 bases. The sequencing sample was made of peripheral blood. The CDR3 DNA is TGTGCCCCTGATACGGGAGGCCACGAGCAGTACTTC. Amino acid sequence: CAPDTGGHEQYF.